The 15 T cell receptor beta chains reported below all come from one sample, sequenced in a study of naive and memory T cell subsets. Study-wide results and limits: Possibly reflecting memory cells re-expressing CD45RA, a few larger clonotypes occurred in naive repertoires, especially CD8.

Two oligonucleotides, mixed equimolar, formed the beta constant-region primer covering TRBC1 and TRBC2. Ligated cDNA was amplified by four rounds of PCR with nested alpha and beta constant-region primers and SP2. TCRdb ran MiXCR on the UMI-ligation and nested PCR reads and lists one entry per CDR3 protein. The repertoire holds 120,000 to 150,000 distinct CDR3 sequences, with more than 15% as singletons. These TCRs' antigens remain unknown. Sequencing was performed on naive CD8+ T cells from blood. The receptors here all came from a human donor in good health.

This clonotype was found many times. The chain joins TRBV9 to TRBJ2-3, with 9 bases lining up with TRBD2. V trimming: 4 bases; J trimming: 4 bases; junction bases outside the gene matches: 7. The CDR3 extends over 15 amino acids. Per germline, CDR1 SGDLS and CDR2 YYNGEE. CDR3 protein: CASSPYSGRADTQYF. The CDR3 DNA follows: TGTGCCAGCAGCCCATATAGCGGGAGAGCAGATACGCAGTATTTT.

This clonotype was seen a handful of times. The chain has TRBV15 and TRBJ2-1, with a tentative D call TRBD1 (6 bases). From germline, CDR1 is LNHNV and CDR2 YYDKDF (reference sequence). CDR3 size: 12 residues. Trimming cost V 8 bases and J 6 bases, with 11 bases left between them. The CDR3 loop is CATGQSSNEQFF. CDR3 sequence (DNA): TGTGCCACCGGACAGTCCAGCAATGAGCAGTTCTTC.

V gene TRBV7-2 combines with J gene TRBJ1-1; 11 nucleotides agree with TRBD1. The CDR3 totals 15 residues. V lost 2 bases to trimming and J lost 5 bases; unmatched junction nucleotides: 4. Germline-derived CDR1 and CDR2 are SGHTA and FQGNSA. The CDR3 spells CASSLIGQGATEAFF. In DNA form, the CDR3 reads TGTGCCAGCAGCTTAATAGGACAGGGGGCAACTGAAGCTTTCTTT.

V usage is TRBV29-1 and J usage is TRBJ2-3; D is unclear. Per the germline V gene, CDR1 is SQVTM and CDR2 is ANQGSEA. The CDR3 spans 13 residues. The V end was cut by 6 bases, the J end by 2 bases, with 12 bases between. CDR3 region: CSVVSENTDTQYF. In DNA, the CDR3 is TGCAGCGTCGTTAGTGAAAACACAGATACGCAGTATTTT.

This clonotype came up a few times. The CDR3: CASSPGTASLYGYTF. The CDR3, as DNA: TGTGCCAGCAGCCCAGGGACAGCGAGTCTCTATGGCTACACCTTC. The chain combines TRBV14 with TRBJ1-2, with 7 bases identical to TRBD1. This CDR3 region has 15 residues. After removal of 4 bases from V and 4 bases from J, the junction contained 9 bases not matched to a gene. The germline CDR1 and CDR2 sequences are SGHDN and FVKESK. The whole variable domain, remainder taken from reference TRBV14 and TRBJ1-2, is EAGVTQFPSHSVIEKGQTVTLRCDPISGHDNLYWYRRVMGKEIKFLLHFVKESKQDESGMPNNRFLAERTGGTYSTLKVQPAELEDSGVYFCASSPGTASLYGYTFGSGTRLTVV.

This chain joins TRBV6-2 or TRBV6-3 and TRBJ2-7; tentative D call: TRBD1 (5 bases). Germline CDR1 and CDR2: MNHEY and SVGEGT. Trimming cost V 5 bases and J 0 bases, with 8 bases left between them. The CDR3 contains 13 residues. The CDR3 loop reads CASSGHFSYEQYF. In DNA form, the CDR3 reads TGTGCCAGCAGTGGACATTTCTCCTACGAGCAGTACTTC.

This clonotype was recorded a few times. V is TRBV28 and J is TRBJ2-1; 8 positions match TRBD2. CDR3 length: 17 amino acids. Losses at the gene ends were 4 bases for V and 5 bases for J; bases not matched to a gene: 13. Germline assignment: CDR1 MDHEN and CDR2 SYDVKM. The CDR3: CASSWPQKREWNNEQFF. CDR3 in DNA: TGTGCCAGCAGTTGGCCCCAAAAGCGGGAGTGGAACAATGAGCAGTTCTTC.

V usage is TRBV6-6 and J usage is TRBJ2-1, with TRBD1 matching 8 bases. V dropped 6 bases and J dropped 4; count of bases not matched to a gene: 5. CDR3 length equals 14 residues. CDR1 is MNHNY and CDR2 is SVGAGI in the germline V gene (reference sequence). For the CDR3, the DNA is TGTGCCAGCAGCCAGACAGGGGCGTACAATGAGCAGTTCTTC. Translation: CASSQTGAYNEQFF.

The table lists this clonotype with a few counts. This chain links TRBV3-1 with TRBJ2-7, with D tentatively TRBD1 (5 bases). V was pared by 7 bases and J by 3 bases, with 10 bases between. Germline CDR1 and CDR2: LGHDT and YNNKEL (reference sequence). The CDR3 consists of 12 residues. The CDR3 protein is CASNFQGYEQYF. DNA of the CDR3: TGTGCCAGCAACTTCCAGGGCTACGAGCAGTACTTC.

This clonotype has more than one count but fewer than ten. This chain links TRBV28 with TRBJ1-1; D is ambiguous. The germline CDR1 and CDR2 sequences are MDHEN and SYDVKM. Trimming stripped 6 bases from V and 3 bases from J, with 14 bases between. This CDR3 region has 14 residues. The CDR3 DNA reads TGTGCCAGCAGCCCCCCGAGGGAGTACACTGAAGCTTTCTTT. Its protein product is CASSPPREYTEAFF.

This clonotype was seen only a few times. The rearrangement joins TRBV2 to TRBJ2-7, with D possibly matching TRBD2 (6 bases). The CDR3 loop spans 12 amino acids. The V end was cut by 2 bases, the J end by 11 bases, with 13 bases between. Per germline, CDR1 SNHLY and CDR2 FYNNEI. The CDR3 bases are TGTGCCAGCAGTGAATCAGCCTGGGAGGAGTACTTC. Its protein is CASSESAWEEYF. Filled out from reference TRBV2 and TRBJ2-7, the complete variable domain reads EPEVTQTPSHQVTQMGQEVILRCVPISNHLYFYWYRQILGQKVEFLVSFYNNEISEKSEIFDDQFSVERPDGSNFTLKIRSTKLEDSAMYFCASSESAWEEYFGPGTRLTVT.

This chain links TRBV28 with TRBJ1-5, with unresolved D. The CDR3 length is 14 residues. With 10 bases removed from V and 0 bases from J, the gap between germline ends came to 13 bases. Germline lookup yields CDR1 MDHEN and CDR2 SYDVKM. The CDR3 protein is CATTLAYSNQPQHF. The DNA for the CDR3 is TGTGCCACTACTTTAGCCTATAGCAATCAGCCCCAGCATTTT.

V gene TRBV12-3 or TRBV12-4 combines with J gene TRBJ2-3; 11 positions agree with TRBD2. The CDR3 has 18 residues. With V trimmed by 3 bases and J by 4 bases, 12 bases remained unmatched. CDR3 nucleotides: TGTGCCAGCAGTTTTACTAGCGGGAGCTCTGGATACCCAGATACGCAGTATTTT. The encoded protein is CASSFTSGSSGYPDTQYF.

The table lists this clonotype with a few counts. J is TRBJ2-7 and V is TRBV6-5; TRBD2 agrees at 16 bases. The CDR3 length is 20 residues. From germline, CDR1 is MNHEY and CDR2 SVGAGI. V lost 6 bases, J lost 1 base, and 15 bases stayed unmatched. CDR3 region: CASSQRGTSGRALVSYEQYF. For the CDR3, the DNA is TGTGCCAGCAGCCAACGGGGGACTAGCGGGAGGGCCCTAGTATCCTACGAGCAGTACTTC.

V usage is TRBV7-9 and J usage is TRBJ2-7; the D gene is possibly TRBD1 (6 bases). The CDR3 runs 15 residues. CDR1 and CDR2 from the germline V gene are SEHNR and FQNEAQ (reference sequence). The V end was cut by 4 bases, the J end by 3 bases, with 16 bases between. CDR3 bases: TGTGCCAGCAGCTCCCCCCTCAGGGGTTTCTACGAGCAGTACTTC. It encodes CASSSPLRGFYEQYF.